This T cell receptor (beta chain) originates from a study of control samples from healthy donors and cancer patients. The CDR3 runs 12 residues. Trimming shortened V by 3 bases and J by 7 bases, and 7 bases separated the two germline ends. Generated by immunoSEQ multiplex PCR, the TCRdb table keeps only in-frame clones and is missing some. Here the sample spans roughly 100,000 clones, about 92% being singletons. The origin of this receptor is a woman aged 18-35 years in good health. This chain joins TRBV12-3 or TRBV12-4 and TRBJ1-3, with D uncertain. Material for sequencing was blood. The CDR3 loop reads CASSFAGNTIYF. CDR3 nucleotides: TGTGCCAGCAGTTTTGCGGGGAACACCATATATTTT.